The 15 T cell receptor beta chains given below trace back to one sample, sequenced in a study of a mutant IDH1 vaccine in newly diagnosed glioma. The data were produced by immunoSEQ multiplex PCR, yet TCRdb's version contains in-frame clones alone and is incomplete. The sample has tens of thousands of clones, more than 80% seen once. As to time point: week 47, end of study. Vaccination used 300 ug of mutant IDH1 20-mer peptide per dose, with topical imiquimod. These receptors' targets are unknown. Sequencing was performed on PBMCs, taken from a glioma patient whose treatment included an IDH1 peptide vaccine. Every receptor here comes from a man aged 40-49 years with glioma.

The rearrangement joins TRBV28 to TRBJ1-1, with 9 bases fitting TRBD1. Germline V CDR1 and CDR2: MDHEN, SYDVKM. CDR3 size: 11 residues. Trimming cost V 7 bases and J 8 bases; bases outside gene matches: 2. The CDR3 DNA reads as TGTGCCAGCACCGGGACAGGGGAAGCTTTCTTT. It encodes CASTGTGEAFF.

This chain links TRBV9 with TRBJ2-7; 8 bases line up with TRBD2. V shed 2 bases, J shed 2 bases, and the junction held 3 bases outside the gene matches. CDR1 and CDR2 from the germline V gene are SGDLS and YYNGEE. This CDR3 contains 14 residues. In DNA, the CDR3 is TGTGCCAGCAGCGTTAGCGGGACCCCCTACGAGCAGTACTTC. This sequence encodes CASSVSGTPYEQYF.

The chain links TRBV13 to TRBJ2-7; D remains unclear. The V end was cut by 8 bases, the J end by 13 bases, with 18 bases between. Germline values: CDR1 PRHDT, CDR2 FYEKMQ (reference sequence). The CDR3 runs 11 residues. The CDR3 DNA is TGTGCCAGCTCGTGGGTGGGTGAACCATACTTC. Translating it yields CASSWVGEPYF.

The chain is built from TRBV6-4 and TRBJ2-7; D is perhaps TRBD1 or TRBD2 (5 bases each). The CDR3 length is 13 residues. Trimming shortened V by 0 bases and J by 6 bases, and 9 bases separated the two germline ends. Germline CDR1 reads MRHNA; CDR2 reads SNTAGT. CDR3 residues: CASSDSGGAEQYF. As DNA, the CDR3 is TGTGCCAGCAGTGACTCTGGGGGAGCCGAGCAGTACTTC.

There are a few counts of this clone. The rearrangement links TRBV28 to TRBJ2-2, with TRBD1 identical over 9 bases. Germline trimming cut 3 bases from V and 5 bases from J; bases unmatched to any gene: 10. The CDR3 is 17 residues long. Germline V gives CDR1 MDHEN, CDR2 SYDVKM. The chain's CDR3 is CASSLGIRQGGTGELFF. The CDR3 coding sequence is TGTGCCAGCAGTTTGGGGATCCGACAGGGGGGAACCGGGGAGCTGTTTTTT.

This chain joins TRBV7-9 and TRBJ1-2; tentative D call: TRBD1 (6 bases). This CDR3 is 14 amino acids long. Germline CDR1 and CDR2: SEHNR and FQNEAQ (reference sequence). V gave up 2 bases and J gave up 3 bases, with 10 bases separating them. The CDR3 coding sequence is TGTGCCAGCAGCTTATTGCAGGGGTACTATGGCTACACCTTC. Amino acids: CASSLLQGYYGYTF. Combining the CDR3 with reference TRBV7-9 and TRBJ1-2 gives the whole variable domain DTGVSQNPRHKITKRGQNVTFRCDPISEHNRLYWYRQTLGQGPEFLTYFQNEAQLEKSRLLSDRFSAERPKGSFSTLEIQRTEQGDSAMYLCASSLLQGYYGYTFGSGTRLTVV.

This chain uses TRBV4-1 with TRBJ2-7, with TRBD2 identical over 8 bases. The CDR3 is made up of 16 amino acids. V trimming: 1 base; J trimming: 2 bases; junction bases outside the gene matches: 7. Looked up from germline, CDR1 is MGHRA and CDR2 is YSYEKL. The CDR3 coding sequence is TGCGCCAGCAGCCAAGGGCCCCAGCGGGGGACCTACGAGCAGTACTTC. It specifies CASSQGPQRGTYEQYF.

The CDR3, as DNA: TGTGCCAGCAGCTTGGCCCTAGGGGACAGGGGGCCGGAAAGTGAAAAACTGTTTTTT. Translating gives CASSLALGDRGPESEKLFF. The chain is built from TRBV5-6 and TRBJ1-4, with 12 bases identical to TRBD1. Germline CDR1 and CDR2: SGHDT and YYEEEE. CDR3 size: 19 residues. The J segment lost 7 bases and the V segment lost 0 bases, leaving 13 bases of the junction unmatched. The complete variable domain, with remaining parts taken from reference TRBV5-6 and TRBJ1-4, reads DAGVTQSPTHLIKTRGQQVTLRCSPKSGHDTVSWYQQALGQGPQFIFQYYEEEERQRGNFPDRFSGHQFPNYSSELNVNALLLGDSALYLCASSLALGDRGPESEKLFFGSGTQLSVL.

The chain is built from TRBV5-1 and TRBJ2-1; the match to TRBD2 covers 12 bases. V shed 3 bases, J shed 7 bases, and the junction held 11 bases outside the gene matches. The CDR3 is made up of 17 amino acids. In germline, CDR1 is SGHRS, CDR2 YFSETQ. CDR3 protein: CASSSGLAGLIGNEQFF. In DNA, the CDR3 is TGCGCCAGCAGCTCCGGACTAGCGGGACTCATAGGGAATGAGCAGTTCTTC.

The chain carries TRBV19 and TRBJ2-7; a possible D gene is TRBD2 (6 bases). Germline values: CDR1 LNHDA, CDR2 SQIVND (reference sequence). The CDR3 is 15 amino acids. V was clipped by 4 bases and J by 5 bases, with 18 bases between them. The CDR3 reads CASSTTSPGDHEQYF. CDR3 bases: TGTGCCAGTAGTACCACCTCTCCGGGGGACCACGAGCAGTACTTC.

J is TRBJ2-5 and V is TRBV6-6; no clear D gene. Germline V lookup: CDR1 MNHNY, CDR2 SVGAGI (reference sequence). Trimming cost V 4 bases and J 3 bases, with 3 bases left between them. The CDR3 runs 11 residues. CDR3 nucleotide sequence: TGTGCCAGCAGTTTTGAAGAGACCCAGTACTTC. Translating it yields CASSFEETQYF.

V usage is TRBV2 and J usage is TRBJ1-1; a weak D match, TRBD1 (5 bases). Trimming left V 7 bases short and J 0 bases short, with 18 bases between. CDR1 and CDR2 (germline): SNHLY, FYNNEI. This CDR3 spans 16 amino acids. The CDR3 bases are TGTGCCAGCACCCAGAGGGTGGGGGGGTTGAACACTGAAGCTTTCTTT. Its translation is CASTQRVGGLNTEAFF.

V gene TRBV11-2 combines with J gene TRBJ2-5; D tentatively reads TRBD1 or TRBD2 (5 bases each). Germline V CDR1 and CDR2: SGHAT, FQNNGV. The CDR3 has 16 residues. V lost 1 base, J lost 5 bases, and 17 bases lay in between. As DNA, the CDR3 is TGTGCCAGCAGCTTAGGGCCAGGGTTCAGAGGGGAGACCCAGTACTTC. Translating gives CASSLGPGFRGETQYF.

V is TRBV28 and J is TRBJ1-5; D uncertain. Germline V CDR1 and CDR2: MDHEN, SYDVKM. The V end was cut by 1 base, the J end by 0 bases, with 4 bases between. The CDR3 has 14 residues. In nucleotides, the CDR3 is TGTGCCAGCAGTTTATACAGTAGCAATCAGCCCCAGCATTTT. Its translation is CASSLYSSNQPQHF.

V gene TRBV11-3 combines with J gene TRBJ2-3; 9 bases fit TRBD2. Germline CDR1 is SGHNT and CDR2 is YENEEA. This CDR3 spans 15 amino acids. The V segment lost 4 bases and the J segment 5 bases; nucleotides outside the gene matches: 7. The CDR3: CASSYRGGAGDTQYF. The CDR3 DNA sequence: TGTGCCAGCAGCTACCGCGGGGGGGCGGGAGATACGCAGTATTTT.